The 19 T cell receptor beta chains below come from one sample, sequenced in a study of technical replicates of blood from a few donors listed by TCRdb under 2017. Library preparation was by the immunoSEQ multiplex PCR assay. Imported from immuneACCESS, the table was reduced by TCRdb to in-frame sequences with V and J called. These copies leave out some clones; in studies compared against another copy, an unresolved V gene accounts for under half, and the cause of the remainder is not known. The sample contains some 77,000 clones, more than 85% of them found a single time. About 0.4% of the sample belongs to the ten largest clones. Specimen: T cells isolated from PBMCs. These TCRs come from a human donor in good health.

The chain joins TRBV7-7 to TRBJ2-2; 9 bases agree with TRBD2. CDR1 is SSHAT and CDR2 is FNYEAQ in the germline V gene (reference sequence). Trimming removed 1 base from V and 3 bases from J; junction bases left unmatched: 0. CDR3 length: 15 residues. The CDR3 DNA is TGTGCCAGCAGCTTAGTAGCGGGAGACACCGGGGAGCTGTTTTTT. Translating gives CASSLVAGDTGELFF.

V is TRBV6-5 and J is TRBJ2-1; 9 bases match TRBD2. Germline-derived CDR1 and CDR2 are MNHEY and SVGAGI. CDR3 length: 16 amino acids. The junction had 4 bases not matched to a gene; V was cut back by 0 bases and J by 4 bases. The CDR3 DNA is TGTGCCAGCAGTTACTCGAGAGCGGGGGGTTACAATGAGCAGTTCTTC. This codes for CASSYSRAGGYNEQFF.

The rearrangement uses TRBV6-5 and TRBJ2-2; D ambiguous. This CDR3 has 15 residues. Germline CDR1 and CDR2: MNHEY and SVGAGI. Trimming took off 5 bases at V and 1 base at J, with 11 bases between the two ends. The CDR3 loop is CASSTESGNTGELFF. CDR3 in DNA: TGTGCCAGCAGTACAGAGTCAGGGAACACCGGGGAGCTGTTTTTT.

The rearrangement joins TRBV30 to TRBJ2-7, with 12 bases aligning to TRBD1. Germline trimming cut 1 base from V and 5 bases from J; bases unmatched to any gene: 6. The V gene's germline CDR1 is GTSNPN and CDR2 SVGIG (reference sequence). CDR3 length equals 15 residues. The CDR3 bases are TGTGCCTGGAGTGGGGGACAGGGGGCGAGGAACGAGCAGTACTTC. It is translated as CAWSGGQGARNEQYF.

The chain recombines TRBV2 with TRBJ1-5, with 8 bases matching TRBD1. The CDR3 extends over 14 amino acids. With V trimmed by 6 bases and J by 7 bases, 8 bases remained unmatched. Germline-derived CDR1 and CDR2 are SNHLY and FYNNEI. For the CDR3, the DNA is TGTGCCAGCAGGCGCAGGGGGCGCGGGCAGCCCCAGCATTTT. As protein: CASRRRGRGQPQHF.

The chain couples TRBV19 to TRBJ1-5, with D possibly TRBD1 on 5 matching bases. Germline V gene sequence: CDR1 LNHDA, CDR2 SQIVND (reference sequence). Trimming removed 6 bases from V and 4 bases from J, with 16 bases in between. The CDR3 extends over 15 amino acids. The CDR3 nucleotides read TGTGCCAGTAGCGTCAGGGATTACGCGAATCAGCCCCAGCATTTT. Residues: CASSVRDYANQPQHF.

This chain connects TRBV4-2 to TRBJ2-5; D not certain. Germline assignment: CDR1 LGHNA and CDR2 YNFKEQ. CDR3 length: 13 residues. V was trimmed by 0 bases and J by 7 bases, leaving 9 bases between them. The chain's CDR3 is CASSQDRLGTQYF. In nucleotides, the CDR3 is TGTGCCAGCAGCCAAGATCGACTGGGGACCCAGTACTTC.

The V gene is TRBV4-1, the J gene TRBJ2-1; 8 bases are shared with TRBD2. CDR1 and CDR2 from the germline V gene are MGHRA and YSYEKL. V gave up 2 bases and J gave up 4 bases; unmatched junction bases: 7. The CDR3 runs 16 residues. The CDR3 DNA is TGCGCCAGCAGCCAATTGAGCGGCGGGGGGTACAATGAGCAGTTCTTC. Translating it yields CASSQLSGGGYNEQFF.

This chain uses TRBV5-1 with TRBJ2-3, with TRBD1 matching over 9 bases. Germline CDR1 SGHRS, CDR2 YFSETQ. With V trimmed by 3 bases and J by 6 bases, 11 bases remained unmatched. The CDR3 spans 16 residues. CDR3 DNA: TGCGCCAGCAGCTGGGGACAGGGAGGCTTGGTGGATACGCAGTATTTT. As protein: CASSWGQGGLVDTQYF.

This clone was seen a handful of times. CDR3 nucleotide sequence: TGCAGCGTGGGGCCGCTAGCGGGAGGAACCGGGGAGCTGTTTTTT. This codes for CSVGPLAGGTGELFF. The rearrangement links TRBV29-1 to TRBJ2-2; 11 nucleotides line up with TRBD2. Germline lookup yields CDR1 SQVTM and CDR2 ANQGSEA. The CDR3 is made up of 15 amino acids. The V and J ends lost 6 bases and 5 bases, in that order; junction bases with no gene match: 8.

This clone is a singleton in its sample. The chain links TRBV11-2 to TRBJ1-5, with a possible D match to TRBD1 (5 bases). The CDR3 loop spans 15 amino acids. V lost 1 base and J lost 4, with 11 bases in between. Germline CDR1 reads SGHAT; CDR2 reads FQNNGV. For the CDR3, the DNA is TGTGCCAGCAGCTTAGTTGGGGCAGATAATCAGCCCCAGCATTTT. Its translation is CASSLVGADNQPQHF.

V gene TRBV7-9 combines with J gene TRBJ2-7; D perhaps matches TRBD1 (5 bases). This CDR3 comprises 13 residues. Germline values: CDR1 SEHNR, CDR2 FQNEAQ (reference sequence). V was clipped by 5 bases and J by 1 base, with 9 bases between them. DNA for the CDR3: TGTGCCAGCAGCCTGACAGAGTCCTACGAGCAGTACTTC. Translation: CASSLTESYEQYF. The full variable domain, with the rest looked up from reference TRBV7-9 and TRBJ2-7, is DTGVSQNPRHKITKRGQNVTFRCDPISEHNRLYWYRQTLGQGPEFLTYFQNEAQLEKSRLLSDRFSAERPKGSFSTLEIQRTEQGDSAMYLCASSLTESYEQYFGPGTRLTVT.

The rearrangement links TRBV5-4 to TRBJ2-2; a possible D gene is TRBD1 (6 bases). The ends were cut back, 4 bases at V and 7 bases at J, with 17 bases in the middle. The CDR3 consists of 15 residues. Germline values: CDR1 SGHNT, CDR2 YYREEE (reference sequence). The CDR3 DNA sequence: TGTGCCAGCAGCCCACAGGGCCCCATTAACGGGGAGCTGTTTTTT. This gives the protein CASSPQGPINGELFF.

This chain connects TRBV9 to TRBJ2-7; maybe TRBD2 (6 bases). Trimming left V 0 bases short and J 0 bases short, with 13 bases between. The CDR3 is made up of 16 amino acids. Germline-derived CDR1 and CDR2 are SGDLS and YYNGEE. The DNA for the CDR3 is TGTGCCAGCAGCGTAGGAGCTAGCGCCTACTCCTACGAGCAGTACTTC. This sequence encodes CASSVGASAYSYEQYF.

The J gene is TRBJ1-5, the V gene TRBV18, with 9 bases matching TRBD1. The CDR3 runs to 14 residues. Trimming at V came to 6 bases and at J to 6 bases, leaving 6 bases not matched to a gene. Germline-derived CDR1 and CDR2 are KGHSH and LQKENI. Here the CDR3 reads CASSWDRVIQPQHF. The CDR3 region has the DNA TGTGCCAGCTCCTGGGACAGGGTGATTCAGCCCCAGCATTTT.

This clone was counted between two and nine times. The chain links TRBV4-1 to TRBJ2-7; D gene uncertain. Between the trimmed V and J ends, which lost 2 bases and 4 bases, there was a span of 9 bases. The CDR3 runs to 13 residues. CDR1 and CDR2 from the germline V gene are MGHRA and YSYEKL. As DNA, the CDR3 is TGCGCCAGCAGCCAAACAGCCAGATACGAGCAGTACTTC. It codes for CASSQTARYEQYF.

V usage is TRBV7-8 and J usage is TRBJ2-1; D is possibly TRBD1 (6 bases). This CDR3 is built from 14 residues. Trimming stripped 5 bases from V and 9 bases from J, with 17 bases between. CDR1 and CDR2 (germline): SGHVS, FQNEAQ. CDR3 in amino acids: CASSPKGERGEQFF. The CDR3 DNA reads TGTGCCAGCAGCCCGAAGGGGGAGAGGGGTGAGCAGTTCTTC.

The chain links TRBV29-1 to TRBJ2-1; 7 bases match TRBD1. The CDR3 loop spans 16 amino acids. The germline CDR1 and CDR2 sequences are SQVTM and ANQGSEA. Trimming took 6 bases from V and 4 from J; bases not matched to a gene: 15. CDR3 loop: CSVRFSTGQLYNEQFF. The CDR3 DNA follows: TGCAGCGTCCGTTTTTCCACGGGACAGCTTTACAATGAGCAGTTCTTC.

This clone occurred once. The rearrangement uses TRBV11-3 and TRBJ2-5; D is perhaps TRBD2 (6 bases). Per the germline V gene, CDR1 is SGHNT and CDR2 is YENEEA. Trimming pared 2 bases from V and 3 bases from J, leaving 10 bases between. This CDR3 is 14 amino acids long. CDR3 in amino acids: CASSLPVAEETQYF. The CDR3, as DNA: TGTGCCAGCAGCTTACCCGTAGCGGAAGAGACCCAGTACTTC.